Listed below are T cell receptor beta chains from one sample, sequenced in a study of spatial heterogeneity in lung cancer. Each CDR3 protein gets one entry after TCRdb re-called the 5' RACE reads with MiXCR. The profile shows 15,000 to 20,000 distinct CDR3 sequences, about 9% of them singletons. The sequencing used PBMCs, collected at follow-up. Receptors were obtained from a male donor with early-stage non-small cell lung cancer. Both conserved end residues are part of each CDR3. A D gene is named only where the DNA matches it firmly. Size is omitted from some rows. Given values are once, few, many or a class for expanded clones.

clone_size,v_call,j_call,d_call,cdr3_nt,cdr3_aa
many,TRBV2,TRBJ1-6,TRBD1,TGTGCCAGCAGTGAAGCAGGTCAGGGGGGCCATTCGCCCCTCCACTTT,CASSEAGQGGHSPLHF
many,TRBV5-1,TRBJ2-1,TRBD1,TGCGCCAGCAGCTCCACCGGGACAGGGGACAATGAGCAGTTCTTC,CASSSTGTGDNEQFF
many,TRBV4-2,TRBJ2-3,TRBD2,TGTGCCAGCAGCCCGATACTAGCGGGGGGCGGAGATACGCAGTATTTT,CASSPILAGGGDTQYF
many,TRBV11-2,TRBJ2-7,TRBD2,TGTGCCAGCAGCACCAGCGGGAGCTCGTCCTACGAGCAGTACTTC,CASSTSGSSSYEQYF
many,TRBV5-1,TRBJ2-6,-,TGCGCCAGCAGCCCAGTACTAGGGGCCGGGGCCAACGTCCTGACTTTC,CASSPVLGAGANVLTF
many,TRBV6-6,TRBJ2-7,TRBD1,TGTGCCAGCAGTTACCGCGGGACAGGGATCAATTACTCCTACGAGCAGTACTTC,CASSYRGTGINYSYEQYF
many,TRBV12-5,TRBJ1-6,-,TGTGCTAGTGGTTTGGATAATTCACCCCTCCACTTT,CASGLDNSPLHF
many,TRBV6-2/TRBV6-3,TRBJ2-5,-,TGTGCCAGCAGTTCCCCCCGGTACCAAGAGACCCAGTACTTC,CASSSPRYQETQYF
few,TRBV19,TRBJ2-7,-,TGTGCCAGTAGTACAGGGTTCCTGGCCGAGCAGTACTTC,CASSTGFLAEQYF
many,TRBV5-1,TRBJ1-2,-,TGCGCCAGCGGAGGGACGACTAACTATGGCTACACCTTC,CASGGTTNYGYTF
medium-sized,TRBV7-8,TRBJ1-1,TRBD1,TGTGCCAGCGGTGAGACAGGGGATGATACTGAAGCTTTCTTT,CASGETGDDTEAFF
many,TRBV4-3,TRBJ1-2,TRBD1,TGCGCCAGCAGCTTCCAAGATTGGCAGGGGGCTTCCGATGGCTACACCTTC,CASSFQDWQGASDGYTF
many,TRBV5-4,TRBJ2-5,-,TGTGCCAGCAGCTTGGAACCAGTATTGGGCGAGACCCAGTACTTC,CASSLEPVLGETQYF
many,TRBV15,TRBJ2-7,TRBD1,TGTGCCACCAGCAGAGATTCGGGACAGGGTGCTTTCGAGCAGTACTTC,CATSRDSGQGAFEQYF
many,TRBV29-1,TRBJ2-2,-,TGCAGCGTCAAATCCGGGACTTTGGCGAACACCGGGGAGCTGTTTTTT,CSVKSGTLANTGELFF
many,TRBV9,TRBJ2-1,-,TGTGCCAGCAGGGCCTCGACGAATGAGCAGTTCTTC,CASRASTNEQFF
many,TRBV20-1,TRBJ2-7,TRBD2,TGCAGTGCGCACATAGCGGGGGGGCCCGCTCGCTACGAGCAGTACTTC,CSAHIAGGPARYEQYF
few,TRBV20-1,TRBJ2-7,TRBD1,TGCAGTGCTAGGGGACAGGGAGACTACGAGCAGTACTTC,CSARGQGDYEQYF
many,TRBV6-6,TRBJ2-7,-,TGTGCCAGCAGCCTCCCGGGGGGCTCATCCTACGAGCAGTACTTC,CASSLPGGSSYEQYF
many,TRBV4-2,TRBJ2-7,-,TGTGCCAGCAGCCAAGATCCGTTGACAACCTACGAGCAGTACTTC,CASSQDPLTTYEQYF
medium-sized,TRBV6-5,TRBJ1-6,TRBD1,TGTGCCAGCAGTCTCCGGACAGGGGGAAGTCGTTCACCCCTCCACTTT,CASSLRTGGSRSPLHF
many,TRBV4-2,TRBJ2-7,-,TGTGCCAGCAGCCAAATCTTGGACAGCTCCTACGAGCAGTACTTC,CASSQILDSSYEQYF
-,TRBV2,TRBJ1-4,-,TGTGCCAGCAGTGTAGAAGGGTTGGGTGAAAAACTGTTTTTT,CASSVEGLGEKLFF
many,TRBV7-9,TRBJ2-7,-,TGTGCCAGCAGCTTACCAACCCGGGGGGCCTTCAACTACGAGCAGTACTTC,CASSLPTRGAFNYEQYF
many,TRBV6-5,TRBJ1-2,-,TGTGCCAGCAGTTTCCTTGTACGGGGGGGTGGCTACACCTTC,CASSFLVRGGGYTF
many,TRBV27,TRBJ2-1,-,TGTGCCAGCAGTTACTCAGGGGCACGACTTAGCTCCTACAATGAGCAGTTCTTC,CASSYSGARLSSYNEQFF
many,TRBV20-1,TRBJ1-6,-,TGCAGTGTGGGGGCAGGGAGAGGTTCACCCCTCCACTTT,CSVGAGRGSPLHF
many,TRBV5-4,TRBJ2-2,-,TGTGCCAGCAGCTTGGGCGCCGGGACAAGGAACGGGGAGCTGTTTTTT,CASSLGAGTRNGELFF
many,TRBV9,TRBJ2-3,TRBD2,TGTGCCAGCAGCAGGACTAGCGGGGGGGCTTTTGGTGGCACAGATACGCAGTATTTT,CASSRTSGGAFGGTDTQYF
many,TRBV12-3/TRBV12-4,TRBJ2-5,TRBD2,TGTGCCAGCAGTTTGACTAGCGAGACCCAGTACTTC,CASSLTSETQYF
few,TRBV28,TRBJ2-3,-,TGTGCCAGCAGTTTATGGGACGGGAGCACAGATACGCAGTATTTT,CASSLWDGSTDTQYF
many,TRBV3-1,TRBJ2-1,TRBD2,TGTGCCAGCAGCCAAGGGCGGGGGGTCTACAATGAGCAGTTCTTC,CASSQGRGVYNEQFF
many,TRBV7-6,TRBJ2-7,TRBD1,TGTTCCAGCAGCTTAGAAACAGGGGGCTACGAGCAGTACTTC,CSSSLETGGYEQYF
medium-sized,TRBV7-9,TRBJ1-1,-,TGTGCCAGCAGCTTAGGTCCCACTGAAGCTTTCTTT,CASSLGPTEAFF
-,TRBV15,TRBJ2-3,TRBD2,TGTGCCACACAGTCCGGACTAGCGGGGATCACAGATACGCAGTATTTT,CATQSGLAGITDTQYF
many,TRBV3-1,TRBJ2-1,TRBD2,TGTGCCAGCAGGCCGACTAGCGGGAGGGGTTACAATGAGCAGTTCTTC,CASRPTSGRGYNEQFF
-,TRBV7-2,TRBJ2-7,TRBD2,TGTGCCAGCGCTACCTCTAGCGGCTCCTACGAGCAGTACTTC,CASATSSGSYEQYF
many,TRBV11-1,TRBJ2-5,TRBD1,TGTGCCAGCAGCTCCAGGACAGGGGGCGCCGAGACCCAGTACTTC,CASSSRTGGAETQYF
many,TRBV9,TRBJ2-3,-,TGTGCCAGCAGCGTACTAGGACATAGCACAGATACGCAGTATTTT,CASSVLGHSTDTQYF
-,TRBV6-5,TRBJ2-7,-,TGTGCCAGCAGTTATTCTCCCGGGACTGGAGGCTACGAGCAGTACTTC,CASSYSPGTGGYEQYF
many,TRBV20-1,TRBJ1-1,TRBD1,TGCAGTGCGGACCTACAGGGGGCGAGGCCTGAAGCTTTCTTT,CSADLQGARPEAFF
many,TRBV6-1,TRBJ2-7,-,TGTGCCAGCAGTGAGATGACAGGAACGAGAGCAGAGCAGTACTTC,CASSEMTGTRAEQYF
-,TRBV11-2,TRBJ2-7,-,TGTGCCAGCAGACCGGACTGGGACGATCAGTACTTC,CASRPDWDDQYF
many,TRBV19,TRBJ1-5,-,TGTGCCAGTAGTATAGTAGGGATCAATCAGCCCCAGCATTTT,CASSIVGINQPQHF
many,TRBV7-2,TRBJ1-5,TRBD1,TGTGCCAGCAGCCAGAGGACAGGGGATCAGCCCCAGCATTTT,CASSQRTGDQPQHF
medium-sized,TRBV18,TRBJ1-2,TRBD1,TGTGCCAGCTCACCAGGGACAGGGATGACTAACTATGGCTACACCTTC,CASSPGTGMTNYGYTF
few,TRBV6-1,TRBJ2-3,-,TGTGCCAGCAGTGCCTCCGGAGGGCAGAGCACAGATACGCAGTATTTT,CASSASGGQSTDTQYF
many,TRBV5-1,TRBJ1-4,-,TGCGCCAGCAGCTTGGTGTTGGGAACTAATGAAAAACTGTTTTTT,CASSLVLGTNEKLFF
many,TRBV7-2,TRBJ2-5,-,TGTGCCAGCAGCGCGTCCGGCCCCCAGTACCAAGAGACCCAGTACTTC,CASSASGPQYQETQYF
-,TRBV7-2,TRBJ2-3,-,TGTGCCAGCAGCCTCACAGGGACTAGCACAGATACGCAGTATTTT,CASSLTGTSTDTQYF
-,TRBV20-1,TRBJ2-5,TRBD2,TGCAGTGCTTGGACTAGCGGGGAAAAGACCCAGTACTTC,CSAWTSGEKTQYF
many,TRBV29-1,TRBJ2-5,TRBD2,TGCAGCGTTCCCGGACTAGCGGGACTCCAAGAGACCCAGTACTTC,CSVPGLAGLQETQYF
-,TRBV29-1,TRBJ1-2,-,TGCAGCGTGGGAACCGGGGTAGGGGATGGCTACACCTTC,CSVGTGVGDGYTF